The clone carrying this T cell receptor (beta chain) was seen only once. Its matching antigen is unknown. V gave up 0 bases and J gave up 2 bases; unmatched junction bases: 8. The CDR3 has 17 residues. CDR1 and CDR2 from the germline V gene are SGHAT and FQNNGV. The data derive from a study of T-cell reconstitution after alpha-beta-depleted transplantation in children. Unique molecular identifiers were incorporated into the prepared TCRbeta library. TCRdb passed the PCR reads through MiXCR, listing each CDR3 protein once. The repertoire holds about 980,000 distinct CDR3 sequences, about 29% seen once, with roughly 27% in the top ten. Study outcomes and limitations: Reportedly, only several hundred clones from non-depleted graft cells drove alpha-beta T-cell counts at about two months. High day-60 TCRbeta diversity in some patients came from surviving recipient T cells and thymic progenitors. Newly generated T cells supplied most T-cell counts and diversity one year post-transplant.

This TCR was sampled from a boy younger than two who had a stem cell transplant for SCID, so the T cells may come from the graft donor. Sequencing used PBMCs, mostly from graft donor cells, obtained 360 days after TCRalphabeta/CD19-depleted stem cell transplant. V usage is TRBV11-2 and J usage is TRBJ2-3; TRBD2 matches at 7 bases. The CDR3, as DNA: TGTGCCAGCAGCTTAGAGGTGGCGGGGGAGGACACAGATACGCAGTATTTT. Translation gives CASSLEVAGEDTDTQYF.